This T cell receptor beta chain is from a study of CD8 T cells in ankylosing spondylitis. Findings of the study overall: Typical of ankylosing spondylitis blood, it appeared, was a TCR beta motif of about eight highly homologous variants. Before this, some motif variants had been reported in reactive arthritis synovial fluid and blood.

There are a few counts of this clonotype. Its antigen remains unidentified. The CDR3 is 14 residues long. V trimming: 7 bases; J trimming: 1 base; junction bases outside the gene matches: 5. Per the germline V gene, CDR1 is SNHLY and CDR2 is FYNNEI. Libraries of TCR beta came from quantitative 5'-RACE with molecular barcodes. TCRdb fed the 5' RACE reads into MiXCR, producing one record per CDR3 protein. The profile covers some 700,000 distinct CDR3 sequences, with under 20% appearing a single time and around 19% taken by the ten largest. The sequence came from a male donor with ankylosing spondylitis. Material for sequencing was blood, either unsorted or a sorted T cell fraction (not recorded which). The chain has TRBV2 and TRBJ2-7; the match to TRBD2 covers 9 bases. Here the CDR3 DNA reads TGTGCCAGCAAGGTAGCGGGGGCTTCCTACGAGCAGTACTTC. As protein: CASKVAGASYEQYF.